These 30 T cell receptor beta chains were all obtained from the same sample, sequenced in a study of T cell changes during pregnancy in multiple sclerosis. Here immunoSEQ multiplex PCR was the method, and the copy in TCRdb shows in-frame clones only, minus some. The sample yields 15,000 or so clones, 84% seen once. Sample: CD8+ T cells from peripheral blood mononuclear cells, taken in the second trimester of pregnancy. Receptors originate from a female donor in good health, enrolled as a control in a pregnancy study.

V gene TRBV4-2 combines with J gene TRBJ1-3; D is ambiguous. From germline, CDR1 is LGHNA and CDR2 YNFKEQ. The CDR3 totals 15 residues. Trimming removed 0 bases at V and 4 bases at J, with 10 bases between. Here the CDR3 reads CASSQDPRSGNTIYF. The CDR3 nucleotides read TGTGCCAGCAGCCAAGATCCCAGGTCCGGAAACACCATATATTTT.

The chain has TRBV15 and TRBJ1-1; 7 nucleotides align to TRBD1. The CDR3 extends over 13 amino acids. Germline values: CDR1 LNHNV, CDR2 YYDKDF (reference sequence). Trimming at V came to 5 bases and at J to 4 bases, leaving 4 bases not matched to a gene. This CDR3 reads CATSAGGGTEAFF. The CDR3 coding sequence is TGTGCCACCAGCGCAGGGGGTGGCACTGAAGCTTTCTTT.

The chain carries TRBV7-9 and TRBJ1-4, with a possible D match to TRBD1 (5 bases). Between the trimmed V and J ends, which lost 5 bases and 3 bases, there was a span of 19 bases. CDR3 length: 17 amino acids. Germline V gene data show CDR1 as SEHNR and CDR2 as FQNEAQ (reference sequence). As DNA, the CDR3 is TGTGCCAGCAGCCCACAACTCGCGACAGACCCTAATGAAAAACTGTTTTTT. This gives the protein CASSPQLATDPNEKLFF.

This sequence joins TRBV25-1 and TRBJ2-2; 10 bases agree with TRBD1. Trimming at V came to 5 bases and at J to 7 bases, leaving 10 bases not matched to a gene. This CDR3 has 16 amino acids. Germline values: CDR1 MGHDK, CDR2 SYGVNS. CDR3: CASSYRGTGVIGELFF. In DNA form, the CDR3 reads TGTGCCAGCAGTTATCGCGGGACAGGGGTCATCGGGGAGCTGTTTTTT.

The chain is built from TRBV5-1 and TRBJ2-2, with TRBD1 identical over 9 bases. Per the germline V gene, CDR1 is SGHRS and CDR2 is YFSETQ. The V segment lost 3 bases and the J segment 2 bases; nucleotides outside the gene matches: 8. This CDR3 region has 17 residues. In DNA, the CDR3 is TGCGCCAGCAGCTGGCCCCGGGACAGGGAAAACACCGGGGAGCTGTTTTTT. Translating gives CASSWPRDRENTGELFF. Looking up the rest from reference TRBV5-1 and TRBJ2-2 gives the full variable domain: KAGVTQTPRYLIKTRGQQVTLSCSPISGHRSVSWYQQTPGQGLQFLFEYFSETQRNKGNFPGRFSGRQFSNSRSEMNVSTLELGDSALYLCASSWPRDRENTGELFFGEGSRLTVL.

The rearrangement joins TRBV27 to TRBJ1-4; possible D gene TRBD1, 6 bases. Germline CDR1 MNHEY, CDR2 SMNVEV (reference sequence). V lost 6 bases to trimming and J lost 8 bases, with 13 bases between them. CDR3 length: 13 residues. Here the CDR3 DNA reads TGTGCCAGCAGAAACAGGGCGAGGGAAAAACTGTTTTTT. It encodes CASRNRAREKLFF.

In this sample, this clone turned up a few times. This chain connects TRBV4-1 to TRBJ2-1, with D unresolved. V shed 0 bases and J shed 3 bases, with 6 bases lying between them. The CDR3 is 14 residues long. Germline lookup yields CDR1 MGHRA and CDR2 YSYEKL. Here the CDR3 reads CASSQDLLYNEQFF. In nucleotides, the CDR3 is TGCGCCAGCAGCCAAGATCTCCTCTACAATGAGCAGTTCTTC.

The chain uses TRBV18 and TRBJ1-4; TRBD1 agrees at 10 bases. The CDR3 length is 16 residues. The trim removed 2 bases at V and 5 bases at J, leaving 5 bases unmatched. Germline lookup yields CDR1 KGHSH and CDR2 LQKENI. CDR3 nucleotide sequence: TGTGCCAGCTCACCAAGAGGGACAGGGGAGAATGAAAAACTGTTTTTT. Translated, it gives CASSPRGTGENEKLFF.

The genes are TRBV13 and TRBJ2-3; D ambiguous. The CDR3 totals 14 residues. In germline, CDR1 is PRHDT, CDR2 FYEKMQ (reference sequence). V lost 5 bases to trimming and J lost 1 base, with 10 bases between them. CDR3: CASSLRTRTDTQYF. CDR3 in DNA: TGTGCCAGCAGCCTGCGCACCCGCACAGATACGCAGTATTTT. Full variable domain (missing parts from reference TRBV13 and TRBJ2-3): AAGVIQSPRHLIKEKRETATLKCYPIPRHDTVYWYQQGPGQDPQFLISFYEKMQSDKGSIPDRFSAQQFSDYHSELNMSSLELGDSALYFCASSLRTRTDTQYFGPGTRLTVL.

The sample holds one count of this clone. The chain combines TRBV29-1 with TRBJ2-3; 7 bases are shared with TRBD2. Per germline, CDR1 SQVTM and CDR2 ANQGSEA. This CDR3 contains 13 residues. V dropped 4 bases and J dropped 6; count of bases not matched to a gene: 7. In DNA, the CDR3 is TGCAGCGTTGTGGGGGGGGGTGGCGATACGCAGTATTTT. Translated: CSVVGGGGDTQYF.

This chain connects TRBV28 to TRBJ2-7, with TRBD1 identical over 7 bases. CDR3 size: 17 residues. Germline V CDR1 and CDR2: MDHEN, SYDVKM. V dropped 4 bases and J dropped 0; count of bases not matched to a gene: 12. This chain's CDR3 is CASSYTPQGTFSYEQYF. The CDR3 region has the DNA TGTGCCAGCAGTTATACCCCACAGGGGACATTCTCCTACGAGCAGTACTTC.

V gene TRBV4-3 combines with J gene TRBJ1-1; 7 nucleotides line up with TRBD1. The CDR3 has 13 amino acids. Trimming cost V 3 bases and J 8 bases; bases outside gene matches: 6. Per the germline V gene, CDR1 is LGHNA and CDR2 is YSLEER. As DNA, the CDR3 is TGCGCCAGCAGCCAGGGGGACAGCCGGGAAGCTTTCTTT. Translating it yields CASSQGDSREAFF.

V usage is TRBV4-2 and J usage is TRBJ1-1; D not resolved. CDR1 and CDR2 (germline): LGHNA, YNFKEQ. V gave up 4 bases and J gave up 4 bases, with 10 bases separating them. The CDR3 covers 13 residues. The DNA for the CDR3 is TGTGCCAGCAGCCTCACGGCAGGCACTGAAGCTTTCTTT. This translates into CASSLTAGTEAFF.

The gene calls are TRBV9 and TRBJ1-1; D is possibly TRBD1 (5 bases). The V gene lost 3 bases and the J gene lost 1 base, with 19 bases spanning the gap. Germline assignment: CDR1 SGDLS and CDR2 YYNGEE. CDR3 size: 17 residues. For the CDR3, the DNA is TGTGCCAGCAGCGGCGACAGTGCTGAGGATCCGAACACTGAAGCTTTCTTT. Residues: CASSGDSAEDPNTEAFF.

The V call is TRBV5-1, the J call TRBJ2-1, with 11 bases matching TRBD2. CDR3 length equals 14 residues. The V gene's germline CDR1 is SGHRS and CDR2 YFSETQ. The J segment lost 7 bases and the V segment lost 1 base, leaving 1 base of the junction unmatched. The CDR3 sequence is CASSLTSGGNEQFF. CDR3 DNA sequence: TGCGCCAGCAGCTTGACTAGCGGGGGAAATGAGCAGTTCTTC.

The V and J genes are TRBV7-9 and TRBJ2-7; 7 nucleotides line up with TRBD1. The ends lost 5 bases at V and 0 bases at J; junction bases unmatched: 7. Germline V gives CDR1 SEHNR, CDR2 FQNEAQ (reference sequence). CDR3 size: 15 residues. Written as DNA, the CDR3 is TGTGCCAGCAGCCGACCGGGACAGCCCTCCTACGAGCAGTACTTC. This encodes CASSRPGQPSYEQYF. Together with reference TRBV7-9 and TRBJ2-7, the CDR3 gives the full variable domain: DTGVSQNPRHKITKRGQNVTFRCDPISEHNRLYWYRQTLGQGPEFLTYFQNEAQLEKSRLLSDRFSAERPKGSFSTLEIQRTEQGDSAMYLCASSRPGQPSYEQYFGPGTRLTVT.

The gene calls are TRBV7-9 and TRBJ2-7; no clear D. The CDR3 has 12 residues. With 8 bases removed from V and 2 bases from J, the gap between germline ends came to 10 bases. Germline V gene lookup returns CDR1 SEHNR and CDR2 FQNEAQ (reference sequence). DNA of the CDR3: TGTGCCAGCGGAGACGCGACCTACGAGCAGTACTTC. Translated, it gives CASGDATYEQYF.

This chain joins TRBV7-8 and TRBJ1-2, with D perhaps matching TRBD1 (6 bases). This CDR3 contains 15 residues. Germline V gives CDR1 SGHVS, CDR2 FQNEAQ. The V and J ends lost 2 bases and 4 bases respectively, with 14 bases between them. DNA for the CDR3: TGTGCCAGCAGCTTAAGGACGACAGGCGGCTATGGCTACACCTTC. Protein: CASSLRTTGGYGYTF. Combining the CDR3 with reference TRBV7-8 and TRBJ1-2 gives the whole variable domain GAGVSQSPRYKVAKRGQDVALRCDPISGHVSLFWYQQALGQGPEFLTYFQNEAQLDKSGLPSDRFFAERPEGSVSTLKIQRTQQEDSAVYLCASSLRTTGGYGYTFGSGTRLTVV.

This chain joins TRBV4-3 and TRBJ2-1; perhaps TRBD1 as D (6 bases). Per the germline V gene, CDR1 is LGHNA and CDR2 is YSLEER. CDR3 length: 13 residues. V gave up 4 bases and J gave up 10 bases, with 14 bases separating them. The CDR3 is CASSRSRGGEQFF. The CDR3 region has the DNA TGCGCCAGCAGCCGCAGCAGGGGTGGCGAGCAGTTCTTC.

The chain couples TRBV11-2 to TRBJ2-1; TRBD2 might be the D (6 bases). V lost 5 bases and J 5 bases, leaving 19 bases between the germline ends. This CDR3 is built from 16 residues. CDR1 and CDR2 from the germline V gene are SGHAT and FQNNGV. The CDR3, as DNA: TGTGCCAGCAGCCACGGGGCGACTAGTTGGGACAATGAGCAGTTCTTC. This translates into CASSHGATSWDNEQFF.

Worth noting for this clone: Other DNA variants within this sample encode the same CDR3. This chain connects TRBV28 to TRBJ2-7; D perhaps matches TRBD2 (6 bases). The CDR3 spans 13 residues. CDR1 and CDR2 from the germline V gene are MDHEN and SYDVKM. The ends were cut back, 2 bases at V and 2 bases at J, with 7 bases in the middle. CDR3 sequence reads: CASSLAGPYEQYF. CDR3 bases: TGTGCCAGCAGTTTAGCGGGACCCTACGAGCAGTACTTC. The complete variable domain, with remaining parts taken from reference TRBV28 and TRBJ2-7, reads DVKVTQSSRYLVKRTGEKVFLECVQDMDHENMFWYRQDPGLGLRLIYFSYDVKMKEKGDIPEGYSVSREKKERFSLILESASTNQTSMYLCASSLAGPYEQYFGPGTRLTVT.

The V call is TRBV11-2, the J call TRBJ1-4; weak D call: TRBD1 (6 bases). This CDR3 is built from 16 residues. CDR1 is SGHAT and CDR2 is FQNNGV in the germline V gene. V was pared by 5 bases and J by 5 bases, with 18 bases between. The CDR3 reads CASSRHRDIRNEKLFF. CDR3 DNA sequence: TGTGCCAGCAGCAGACACAGGGACATTCGGAATGAAAAACTGTTTTTT.

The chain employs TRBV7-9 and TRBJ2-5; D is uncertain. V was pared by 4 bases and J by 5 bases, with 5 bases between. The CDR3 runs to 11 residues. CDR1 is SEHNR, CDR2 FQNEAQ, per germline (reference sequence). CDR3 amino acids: CASSSSETQYF. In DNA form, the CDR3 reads TGTGCCAGCAGCTCTTCTGAGACCCAGTACTTC.

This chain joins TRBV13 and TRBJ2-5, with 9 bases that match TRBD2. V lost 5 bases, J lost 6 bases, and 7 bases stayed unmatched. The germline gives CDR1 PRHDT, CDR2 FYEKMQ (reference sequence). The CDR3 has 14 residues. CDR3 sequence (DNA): TGTGCCAGCAGCCTCGCGGGGGGGGGAAAGACCCAGTACTTC. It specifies CASSLAGGGKTQYF.

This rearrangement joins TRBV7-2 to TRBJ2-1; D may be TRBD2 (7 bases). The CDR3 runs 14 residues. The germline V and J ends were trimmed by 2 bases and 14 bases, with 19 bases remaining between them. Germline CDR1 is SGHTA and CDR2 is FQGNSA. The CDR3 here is CASSLWGGLGREFF. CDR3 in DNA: TGTGCCAGCAGCTTATGGGGGGGGCTCGGGAGAGAGTTCTTC.

CDR3 nucleotides: TGCAGCGTTGGTGGAGGGCTGGTCGGGGAGCTGTTTTTT. Amino acids: CSVGGGLVGELFF. The chain carries TRBV29-1 and TRBJ2-2, with TRBD2 as a possible D gene (6 bases). V was cut by 4 bases and J by 7 bases, with 13 bases left in between. Germline loops: CDR1 SQVTM, CDR2 ANQGSEA. CDR3 length: 13 amino acids.

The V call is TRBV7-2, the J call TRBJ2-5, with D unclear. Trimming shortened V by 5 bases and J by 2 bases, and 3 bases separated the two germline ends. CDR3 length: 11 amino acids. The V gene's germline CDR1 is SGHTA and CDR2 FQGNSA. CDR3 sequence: CASSEQETQYF. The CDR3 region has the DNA TGTGCCAGCAGCGAGCAAGAGACCCAGTACTTC.

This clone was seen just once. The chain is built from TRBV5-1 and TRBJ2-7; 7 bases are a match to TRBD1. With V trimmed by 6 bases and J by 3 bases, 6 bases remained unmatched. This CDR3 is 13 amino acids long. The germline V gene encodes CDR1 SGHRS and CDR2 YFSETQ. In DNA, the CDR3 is TGCGCCAGCACCCCGGACAGGAGCTACGAGCAGTACTTC. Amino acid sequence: CASTPDRSYEQYF. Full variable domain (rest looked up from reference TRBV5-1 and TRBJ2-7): KAGVTQTPRYLIKTRGQQVTLSCSPISGHRSVSWYQQTPGQGLQFLFEYFSETQRNKGNFPGRFSGRQFSNSRSEMNVSTLELGDSALYLCASTPDRSYEQYFGPGTRLTVT.

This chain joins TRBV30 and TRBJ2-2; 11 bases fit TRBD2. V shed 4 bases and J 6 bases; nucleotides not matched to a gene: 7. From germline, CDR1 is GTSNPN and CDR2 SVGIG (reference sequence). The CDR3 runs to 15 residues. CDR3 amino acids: CAWNSGGASSGELFF. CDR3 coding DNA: TGTGCCTGGAATAGCGGGGGGGCCAGTTCCGGGGAGCTGTTTTTT.

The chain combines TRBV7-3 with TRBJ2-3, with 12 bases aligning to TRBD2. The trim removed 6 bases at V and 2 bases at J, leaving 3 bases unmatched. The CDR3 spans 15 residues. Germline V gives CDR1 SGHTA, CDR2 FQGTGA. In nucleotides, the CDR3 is TGTGCCAGCAGTCTAGCGGGGGGGCCCACAGATACGCAGTATTTT. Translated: CASSLAGGPTDTQYF.